This T cell receptor beta chain was documented in a study of PD-L1 blockade in urothelial cancer. Points from the study as a whole: Below-median pretreatment blood TCR clonality predicted better survival.

TCRdb's copy holds only in-frame clones and misses some; the assay was immunoSEQ multiplex PCR. The table has about 80,000 clones, roughly 87% seen once. With regard to this clone: Its antigen is not identified.

V dropped 3 bases and J dropped 3 bases, with 26 bases sitting between them. CDR1 SQVTM and CDR2 ANQGSEA come from the germline V gene. This CDR3 is 18 amino acids long. The specimen was PBMCs, collected around atezolizumab (anti-PD-L1) treatment. The chain recombines TRBV29-1 with TRBJ1-1; weak D call: TRBD1 (5 bases). The origin of this receptor is a woman between 65 and 79 years old with urothelial cancer. Here the CDR3 DNA reads TGCAGCGTTGATGGGAAGCTGGCCGCCTCGCCGGGGGACACTGAAGCTTTCTTT. The encoded protein is CSVDGKLAASPGDTEAFF.